This T cell receptor (beta chain) was retrieved from a study of cytomegalovirus exposure and HLA in healthy donors. Background on the study: A prior study identified 117 million unique TCR beta sequences from some 180 million T cells.

Regarding this clone: The antigen is not known.

Overall study findings and caveats: Specificity for CMV antigens was confirmed in vitro for three of the CMV-associated chains.

The PCR ran on 60 Vbeta and 13 Jbeta primers. Only in-frame clones appear in the TCRdb table, and some are missing; sequencing was by immunoSEQ multiplex PCR. The sample carries about 210,000 clones, 82% recorded once. Germline CDR1 is SGHRS and CDR2 is YFSETQ. Deletions cut 3 bases from V and 7 bases from J, with 10 bases between. This CDR3 region has 12 residues. Sample: PBMCs. The V call is TRBV5-1, the J call TRBJ2-5; D perhaps matches TRBD1 (5 bases). This TCR was recovered from a middle-aged man in good health and CMV-seropositive. CDR3 DNA sequence: TGCGCCAGCAGCTCGGACAAGGGGACCCAGTACTTC. This sequence encodes CASSSDKGTQYF.